The next 25 T cell receptor beta chains were all read from a single sample in a study of T-cell memory formation after mild COVID-19. One entry per CDR3 protein results from TCRdb running MiXCR on the 5' RACE reads. Of 75,000 to 95,000 distinct CDR3 sequences listed, roughly an eighth were seen once; the top ten hold about 28%. The sample comprised PBMCs or a T cell subset sorted from them (not recorded which). These TCRs come from an adult woman who had mild COVID-19 (a few samples of this study predate the infection). Cell type and time point are not known.

The chain recombines TRBV21-1 with TRBJ2-7; no DNA check was done on the table's D call, TRBD1. TRBV21-1 is described as a pseudogene. The CDR3 spans 15 residues. CDR3 DNA sequence: TGTGCCAGCAGCAAAGGAGGGGGACCCCCCCACGAGCAGTACTTC. Translated, it gives CASSKGGGPPHEQYF.

This clonotype was observed a few times. The chain is built from TRBV4-1 and TRBJ1-1; 7 positions match TRBD1. Germline V gene lookup returns CDR1 MGHRA and CDR2 YSYEKL. With V trimmed by 0 bases and J by 5 bases, 6 bases remained unmatched. This CDR3 region has 15 residues. The CDR3 DNA sequence: TGCGCCAGCAGCCAAGACAGACAGGGTCGAACTGAAGCTTTCTTT. Protein sequence: CASSQDRQGRTEAFF.

This clonotype was counted only a few times. The rearrangement joins TRBV20-1 to TRBJ2-1; 11 positions match TRBD2. The germline CDR1 and CDR2 sequences are DFQATT and SNEGSKA (reference sequence). V trimming: 2 bases; J trimming: 4 bases; junction bases outside the gene matches: 7. This CDR3 has 16 amino acids. The chain's CDR3 is CSARRKTSGEYNEQFF. The CDR3 nucleotides read TGCAGTGCTAGACGCAAGACTAGCGGGGAGTACAATGAGCAGTTCTTC.

The J gene is TRBJ2-3, the V gene TRBV20-1, with TRBD1 identical over 11 bases. Trimming took 0 bases from V and 3 from J; bases not matched to a gene: 2. Germline assignment: CDR1 DFQATT and CDR2 SNEGSKA (reference sequence). This CDR3 contains 15 residues. In nucleotides, the CDR3 is TGCAGTGCTAGAGAGGGACAGGGGGATACAGATACGCAGTATTTT. This gives the protein CSAREGQGDTDTQYF.

This clonotype has just a few counts. The chain couples TRBV12-3 or TRBV12-4 to TRBJ2-1; D possibly uses TRBD1 or TRBD2 (6 bases each). The CDR3 has 15 amino acids. V was pared by 5 bases and J by 0 bases, with 11 bases between. In nucleotides, the CDR3 is TGTGCCAGCAGTCCAGGAGGGGGCTCCTACAATGAGCAGTTCTTC. Translated, it gives CASSPGGGSYNEQFF.

V usage is TRBV5-1 and J usage is TRBJ2-3, with D possibly being TRBD1 (6 bases). Germline V gene data show CDR1 as SGHRS and CDR2 as YFSETQ. Trimming removed 2 bases from V and 5 bases from J, with 18 bases in between. The CDR3 totals 16 residues. The CDR3 loop is CASSFASTGSQDTQYF. The CDR3 nucleotides are TGCGCCAGCAGCTTCGCATCCACAGGGAGTCAAGATACGCAGTATTTT. Full variable domain (outside the CDR3, taken from reference TRBV5-1 and TRBJ2-3): KAGVTQTPRYLIKTRGQQVTLSCSPISGHRSVSWYQQTPGQGLQFLFEYFSETQRNKGNFPGRFSGRQFSNSRSEMNVSTLELGDSALYLCASSFASTGSQDTQYFGPGTRLTVL.

This clonotype was recorded a few times. The J gene is TRBJ1-1, the V gene TRBV29-1; the D gene is possibly TRBD1 (5 bases). Between the trimmed V and J ends, which lost 5 bases and 2 bases, there was a span of 12 bases. This CDR3 is 13 amino acids long. CDR1 is SQVTM and CDR2 is ANQGSEA in the germline V gene. In DNA, the CDR3 is TGCAGCGTTAACGACGGGACTAACACTGAAGCTTTCTTT. This gives the protein CSVNDGTNTEAFF. Combining the CDR3 with reference TRBV29-1 and TRBJ1-1 gives the whole variable domain SAVISQKPSRDICQRGTSLTIQCQVDSQVTMMFWYRQQPGQSLTLIATANQGSEATYESGFVIDKFPISRPNLTFSTLTVSNMSPEDSSIYLCSVNDGTNTEAFFGQGTRLTVV.

In this sample, this clonotype turned up a few times. CDR3 nucleotide sequence: TGCAGTGCTAGAGATCTGGACAGGGGGGCCGAGCAGTACTTC. This encodes CSARDLDRGAEQYF. This rearrangement joins TRBV20-1 to TRBJ2-7, with 10 bases matching TRBD1. Germline V gene sequence: CDR1 DFQATT, CDR2 SNEGSKA (reference sequence). This CDR3 is built from 14 residues. V trimming: 0 bases; J trimming: 6 bases; junction bases outside the gene matches: 5.

This chain uses TRBV30 with TRBJ2-7; 7 nucleotides align to TRBD2. The CDR3 extends over 12 amino acids. Germline-derived CDR1 and CDR2 are GTSNPN and SVGIG (reference sequence). J was trimmed by 0 bases and V by 5 bases; bases with no gene match: 1. Here the CDR3 DNA reads TGTGCCTGGGGGACTATCTCCTACGAGCAGTACTTC. This sequence encodes CAWGTISYEQYF.

This clonotype was detected only a few times. The chain joins TRBV25-1 to TRBJ2-3, with a weak D call TRBD1 (6 bases). This CDR3 is 14 amino acids long. Germline V gives CDR1 MGHDK, CDR2 SYGVNS. Trimming shortened V by 7 bases and J by 1 base, and 12 bases separated the two germline ends. The CDR3 DNA reads TGTGCCAGCACATCAGGGGCTGGCACAGATACGCAGTATTTT. This codes for CASTSGAGTDTQYF.

The sample holds a few counts of this clonotype. This chain uses TRBV15 with TRBJ2-1; the D is unclear. The CDR3 has 15 amino acids. V was shortened by 0 bases and J by 0 bases, with 6 bases between the two germline ends. The germline CDR1 and CDR2 sequences are LNHNV and YYDKDF (reference sequence). CDR3: CATSRDWSSYNEQFF. In DNA form, the CDR3 reads TGTGCCACCAGCAGAGACTGGAGCTCCTACAATGAGCAGTTCTTC.

This clonotype was seen more than once but under ten times. This chain joins TRBV7-3 and TRBJ1-1; D is undetermined. V shed 2 bases and J shed 11 bases, with 9 bases lying between them. CDR1 and CDR2 (germline): SGHTA, FQGTGA. CDR3 length: 11 amino acids. In DNA, the CDR3 is TGTGCCAGCAGCTTAGTAGGAATCGCTTTCTTT. Translating gives CASSLVGIAFF.

This clonotype was counted ten times or more. The J gene is TRBJ2-7, the V gene TRBV12-3 or TRBV12-4; TRBD1 matches at 10 bases. With V trimmed by 3 bases and J by 3 bases, 2 bases remained unmatched. The CDR3 loop spans 14 amino acids. The CDR3 spells CASSLGQGRYEQYF. DNA of the CDR3: TGTGCCAGCAGTTTGGGACAGGGGCGCTACGAGCAGTACTTC.

This chain uses TRBV20-1 with TRBJ2-7, with TRBD1 matching 10 bases. CDR1 is DFQATT and CDR2 is SNEGSKA in the germline V gene (reference sequence). The CDR3 is 15 amino acids. V lost 6 bases, J lost 3 bases, and 11 bases stayed unmatched. The CDR3, as DNA: TGCAGTGCGGACGACAGGGGGCGCCCAAACTACGAGCAGTACTTC. Protein: CSADDRGRPNYEQYF.

This clonotype was counted only a few times. This chain uses TRBV6-5 with TRBJ2-7, with a tentative D call TRBD1 (6 bases). Germline V CDR1 and CDR2: MNHEY, SVGAGI. V lost 3 bases and J 4 bases, leaving 16 bases between the germline ends. This CDR3 has 15 amino acids. CDR3 region: CASSYQGGSPYEQYF. The CDR3, as DNA: TGTGCCAGCAGTTATCAAGGGGGATCTCCTTACGAGCAGTACTTC.

This rearrangement joins TRBV13 to TRBJ2-7; 7 nucleotides align to TRBD1. With V trimmed by 5 bases and J by 2 bases, 9 bases remained unmatched. Looked up from germline, CDR1 is PRHDT and CDR2 is FYEKMQ (reference sequence). The CDR3 totals 15 residues. The CDR3 region is CASSGRGQTTYEQYF. DNA of the CDR3: TGTGCCAGCAGCGGAAGGGGACAGACAACCTACGAGCAGTACTTC.

The V gene is TRBV11-1, the J gene TRBJ2-5; TRBD1 is a possible D gene (5 bases). Trimming took 7 bases from V and 1 from J, leaving 13 bases between them. Germline loops: CDR1 SGHAT, CDR2 FQDESV (reference sequence). The CDR3 has 14 amino acids. The DNA for the CDR3 is TGTGCCAGCAACCTCCGGACACCCCAAGAGACCCAGTACTTC. Residues: CASNLRTPQETQYF.

The rearrangement joins TRBV5-1 to TRBJ1-1; no reliable D call. Germline CDR1 SGHRS, CDR2 YFSETQ. V dropped 0 bases and J dropped 1 base, with 7 bases sitting between them. This CDR3 has 14 residues. The CDR3 bases are TGCGCCAGCAGCTTGGCGGAGGGGAACACTGAAGCTTTCTTT. Translating it yields CASSLAEGNTEAFF. Variable domain in full (rest from reference TRBV5-1 and TRBJ1-1): KAGVTQTPRYLIKTRGQQVTLSCSPISGHRSVSWYQQTPGQGLQFLFEYFSETQRNKGNFPGRFSGRQFSNSRSEMNVSTLELGDSALYLCASSLAEGNTEAFFGQGTRLTVV.

This clonotype was detected only a few times. The J gene is TRBJ2-3, the V gene TRBV29-1; the D gene is possibly TRBD2 (6 bases). The V end was cut by 4 bases, the J end by 0 bases, with 11 bases between. The CDR3 extends over 14 amino acids. The germline V gene encodes CDR1 SQVTM and CDR2 ANQGSEA. CDR3 nucleotides: TGCAGCGTTGTCGGGACTTCTAGCACAGATACGCAGTATTTT. This encodes CSVVGTSSTDTQYF.

This clonotype rates as medium-sized (0.01 to 0.1%). The V call is TRBV7-9, the J call TRBJ2-1; D possibly corresponds to TRBD1 (5 bases). Germline CDR1 SEHNR, CDR2 FQNEAQ (reference sequence). Trimming left V 5 bases short and J 9 bases short, with 17 bases between. The CDR3 has 14 residues. CDR3 region: CASSPRAGKGEQFF. The CDR3 DNA sequence: TGTGCCAGCAGCCCAAGGGCAGGGAAGGGTGAGCAGTTCTTC.

The sample holds a few counts of this clonotype. This chain connects TRBV13 to TRBJ2-7, with D uncertain. CDR1 PRHDT and CDR2 FYEKMQ come from the germline V gene (reference sequence). V was clipped by 5 bases and J by 4 bases, with 9 bases between them. This CDR3 comprises 12 residues. The CDR3 nucleotides read TGTGCCAGCAGCATCCATCCGTACGAGCAGTACTTC. Translating gives CASSIHPYEQYF.

The chain recombines TRBV2 with TRBJ1-5, with 8 bases identical to TRBD1. The J segment lost 0 bases and the V segment lost 3 bases, leaving 10 bases of the junction unmatched. The CDR3 runs 18 residues. Germline CDR1 is SNHLY and CDR2 is FYNNEI. DNA for the CDR3: TGTGCCAGCAGTGACAGGGGGCTTGGTTTTCTTAGCAATCAGCCCCAGCATTTT. Encoded protein: CASSDRGLGFLSNQPQHF.

This clonotype was seen more than once but under ten times. J is TRBJ2-1 and V is TRBV30; the D gene is possibly TRBD2 (5 bases). The V end was cut by 4 bases, the J end by 0 bases, with 10 bases between. Per the germline V gene, CDR1 is GTSNPN and CDR2 is SVGIG (reference sequence). This CDR3 has 14 amino acids. The CDR3 region is CAWITGFSYNEQFF. In nucleotides, the CDR3 is TGTGCCTGGATTACGGGATTCTCCTACAATGAGCAGTTCTTC.

In its sample, this clonotype was seen many times. The V gene is TRBV4-3, the J gene TRBJ2-7; D perhaps matches TRBD1 (6 bases). CDR1 is LGHNA and CDR2 is YSLEER in the germline V gene. The CDR3 runs 14 residues. The germline V and J ends were trimmed by 4 bases and 1 base, with 11 bases remaining between them. In DNA, the CDR3 is TGCGCCAGCAGCCCAGGGGCGGGTTCCTACGAGCAGTACTTC. Translated, it gives CASSPGAGSYEQYF.

The table lists this clonotype with a few counts. The chain employs TRBV20-1 and TRBJ2-7, with TRBD1 matching over 8 bases. Germline CDR1 and CDR2: DFQATT and SNEGSKA (reference sequence). This CDR3 has 14 residues. J gave up 4 bases and V 3 bases, and 8 bases lay outside the gene matches. The CDR3 DNA is TGCAGTGCTAGGGACAGGGCGACCCCTTACGAGCAGTACTTC. It translates to CSARDRATPYEQYF.